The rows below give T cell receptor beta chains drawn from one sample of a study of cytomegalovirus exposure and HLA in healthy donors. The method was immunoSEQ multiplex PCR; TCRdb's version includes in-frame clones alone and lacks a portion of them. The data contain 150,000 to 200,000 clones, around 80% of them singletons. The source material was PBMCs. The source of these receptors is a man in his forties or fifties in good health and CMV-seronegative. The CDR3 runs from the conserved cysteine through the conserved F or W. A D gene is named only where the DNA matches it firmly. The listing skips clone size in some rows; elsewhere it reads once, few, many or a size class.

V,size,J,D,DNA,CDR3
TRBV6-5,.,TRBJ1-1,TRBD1,TGTGCCAGCACCCGCCCGACAGGGTCTGAAGCTTTCTTT,CASTRPTGSEAFF
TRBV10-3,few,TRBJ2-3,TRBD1,TGTGCCATCAGGATGGACAGGGAGGTCAGCGATACGCAGTATTTT,CAIRMDREVSDTQYF
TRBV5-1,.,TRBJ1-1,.,TGCGCCAGCAGCCAACAGCTGAACACTGAAGCTTTCTTT,CASSQQLNTEAFF
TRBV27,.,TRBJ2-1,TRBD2,TGTGCCAGCATCCGGACTAGCGGGGGCGATGAGCAGTTCTTC,CASIRTSGGDEQFF
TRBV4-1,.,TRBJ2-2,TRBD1,TGCGCCAGCAGCCACCGACCTCCCGGGACAGGGGTCCACCGAAGGGCCGGGGAGCTGTTTTTT,CASSHRPPGTGVHRRAGELFF
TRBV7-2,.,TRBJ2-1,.,TGTGCCAGCGTTCTGGCCGGGACTCTAGGGTATGAGCAGTTCTTC,CASVLAGTLGYEQFF
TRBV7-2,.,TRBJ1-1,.,TGTGCCAGCAGCGCTACAGGGTCCACTGAAGCTTTCTTT,CASSATGSTEAFF
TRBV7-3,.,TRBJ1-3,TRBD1,TGTGCCAGCAGCTTAATATCTGGGGACAGCAACTCTGGAAACACCATATATTTT,CASSLISGDSNSGNTIYF
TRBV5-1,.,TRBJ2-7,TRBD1,TGCGCCAGCAGCTTGGCCGGGACAGGGCACGAGCAGTACTTC,CASSLAGTGHEQYF
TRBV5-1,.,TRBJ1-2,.,TGCGCCAGCAGCTTGGGAGGGTTGGGTCATGGCTACACCTTC,CASSLGGLGHGYTF
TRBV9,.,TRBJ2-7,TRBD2,TGTGCCAGCAGCGTAGGGCTAGCGGGGGGGTCGTACGAGCAGTACTTC,CASSVGLAGGSYEQYF
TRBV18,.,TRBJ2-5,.,TGTGCCAGCTCACCAGTCAGGGGAGAAGAGACCCAGTACTTC,CASSPVRGEETQYF
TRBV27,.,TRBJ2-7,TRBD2,TGTGCCAGCAGTTCCAGGGCTAGCGGTTACCTCGAGCAGTACTTC,CASSSRASGYLEQYF
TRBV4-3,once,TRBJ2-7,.,TGCGCCAGCAGCCAATTTCGCGGGGCCGACGAGCAGTACTTC,CASSQFRGADEQYF
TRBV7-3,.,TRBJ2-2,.,TGTGCCAGCAGCTTAAGTCCAGGGAACACCGGGGAGCTGTTTTTT,CASSLSPGNTGELFF
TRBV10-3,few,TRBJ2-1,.,TGTGCCATCAGTGAGTATCAGGGGTCTTACAATGAGCAGTTCTTC,CAISEYQGSYNEQFF
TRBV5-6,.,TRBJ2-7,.,TGTGCCAGCAGCTGGCGGGGGCCCGAGCAGTACTTC,CASSWRGPEQYF
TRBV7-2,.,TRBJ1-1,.,TGTGCCAGCAGTTCGCCGAGGGTGGCCACTGAAGCTTTCTTT,CASSSPRVATEAFF
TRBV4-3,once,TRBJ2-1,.,TGCGCCAGCAGCCAAGAACTAGCAGGGGAGCAGTTCTTC,CASSQELAGEQFF
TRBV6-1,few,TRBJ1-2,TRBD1,TGTGCCAGCAGTTCGACGGGACAGGGGGATGGCTACACCTTC,CASSSTGQGDGYTF
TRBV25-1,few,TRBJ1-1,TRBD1,TGTGCCAGCACCGACCCTACAGGGGGAAACACTGAAGCTTTCTTT,CASTDPTGGNTEAFF
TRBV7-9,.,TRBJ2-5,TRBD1,TGTGCCAGCAGCTCCCCGACAGGGGAGGAGACCCAGTACTTC,CASSSPTGEETQYF
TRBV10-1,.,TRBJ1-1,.,TGCGCCAGCAGTGAGTCGGGACAACTCACTGAAGCTTTCTTT,CASSESGQLTEAFF
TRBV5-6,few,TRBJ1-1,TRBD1,TGTGCCAGCAGCCCCACCGGGACAGGGATTGAAGCTTTCTTT,CASSPTGTGIEAFF
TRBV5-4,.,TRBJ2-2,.,TGTGCCAGCACCTCGGGGGGCCCGAACACCGGGGAGCTGTTTTTT,CASTSGGPNTGELFF
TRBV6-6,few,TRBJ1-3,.,TGTGCCAGCAGCTTCATACAGGGTGAGGCTGGAAACACCATATATTTT,CASSFIQGEAGNTIYF
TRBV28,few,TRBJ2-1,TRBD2,TGTGCCATTGGGCTAGCGGAAAAGGGTGAGCAGTTCTTC,CAIGLAEKGEQFF
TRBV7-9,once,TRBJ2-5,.,TGTGCCAGCAGCTTAGGGTGGGCTAGCCGGGAGACCCAGTACTTC,CASSLGWASRETQYF
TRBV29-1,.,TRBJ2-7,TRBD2,TGCAGCGTTGAAGCACTAGCGGGAGGGGAGAGCTCCTACGAGCAGTACTTC,CSVEALAGGESSYEQYF
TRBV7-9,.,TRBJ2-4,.,TGTGCCAGCAGCTCCGTTGTCCAAAACATTCAGTACTTC,CASSSVVQNIQYF
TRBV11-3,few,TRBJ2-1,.,TGTGCCAGCAGCCGTAGCGGATGGGATGAGCAGTTCTTC,CASSRSGWDEQFF
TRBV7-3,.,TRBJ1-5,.,TGTGCCAGCAGCACCCCTCAGGAGCCCCAGCATTTT,CASSTPQEPQHF
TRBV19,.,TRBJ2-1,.,TGTGCCAGTAGTATTGCCGGGACTTTCTACAATGAGCAGTTCTTC,CASSIAGTFYNEQFF
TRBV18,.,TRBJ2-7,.,TGTGCCAGCTCACCCACGAGGTCGGTGGGGGGCTCCTACGAGCAGTACTTC,CASSPTRSVGGSYEQYF
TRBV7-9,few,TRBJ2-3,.,TGTGCCAGCAGCCCCCCTCGTACTAGCACAGATACGCAGTATTTT,CASSPPRTSTDTQYF
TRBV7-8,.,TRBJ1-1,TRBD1,TGTGCCAGCAGCCGCGGGACAGGGACAGGGGGCACTGAAGCTTTCTTT,CASSRGTGTGGTEAFF
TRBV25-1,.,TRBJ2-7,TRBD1,TGTGCCAGCGCGGGACAGGCCTACGAGCAGTACTTC,CASAGQAYEQYF
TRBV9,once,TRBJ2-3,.,TGTGCCAGCAGCGTAGGAGGCTCCACAGATACGCAGTATTTT,CASSVGGSTDTQYF
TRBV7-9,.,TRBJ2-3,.,TGTGCCAGCAGCTTAGCGGGGACATTCACAGATACGCAGTATTTT,CASSLAGTFTDTQYF
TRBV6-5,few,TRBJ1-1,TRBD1,TGTGCCAGCAAGAGAACAGGGGGCATGAACACTGAAGCTTTCTTT,CASKRTGGMNTEAFF
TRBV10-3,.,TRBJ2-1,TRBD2,TGTGCCATCAGGGGGACTAGCGGGTCGAATAACTCCTACAATGAGCAGTTCTTC,CAIRGTSGSNNSYNEQFF
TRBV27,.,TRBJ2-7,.,TGTGCCAGCAGTCCGCAGGGTCCCTACGAGCAGCACTTC,CASSPQGPYEQHF
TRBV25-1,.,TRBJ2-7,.,TGTGCCAGCAGTGAAGAGGGCGGCTCGACAGGCGAGCAGTACTTC,CASSEEGGSTGEQYF
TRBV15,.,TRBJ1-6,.,TGTGCCACCAGCAGCGCCGCGGGTAATTCACCCCTCCACTTT,CATSSAAGNSPLHF
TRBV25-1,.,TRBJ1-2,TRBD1,TGTGCCAGCAGGGGGACAGGGGGTAGCTATGGCTACACCTTC,CASRGTGGSYGYTF
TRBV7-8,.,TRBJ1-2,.,TGTGCCAGCAGCTTAGAGGGCAGGGTGTATGGCTACACCTTC,CASSLEGRVYGYTF
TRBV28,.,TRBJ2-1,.,TGTGCCAGCAGCCCCGGGCCAGGGATGAGCTCCTACAATGAGCAGTTCTTC,CASSPGPGMSSYNEQFF
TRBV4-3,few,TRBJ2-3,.,TGCGCCAGCAGCCCCCACTCAACTAGCACAGATACGCAGTATTTT,CASSPHSTSTDTQYF
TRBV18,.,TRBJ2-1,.,TGTGCCAGCTCACCACCGCGGAGACAGGACTACAATGAGCAGTTCTTC,CASSPPRRQDYNEQFF
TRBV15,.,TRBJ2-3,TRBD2,TGTGCCACCAGCAAGGGACTAGCGGAGGGCACAGATACGCAGTATTTT,CATSKGLAEGTDTQYF
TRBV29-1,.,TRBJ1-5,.,TGCAGCGTCCTTATCGGGACAAATAGCAATCAGCCCCAGCATTTT,CSVLIGTNSNQPQHF
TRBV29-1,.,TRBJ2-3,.,TGCAGCGTTGAAATACTACACACAGATACGCAGTATTTT,CSVEILHTDTQYF
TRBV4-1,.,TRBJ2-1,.,TGCGCCAGCAGCCAAGTTACGGGGTCAAGCGGGCTCGGTGAGCAGTTCTTC,CASSQVTGSSGLGEQFF
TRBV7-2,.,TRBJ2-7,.,TGTGCCAGCAGCTGGGAGAACAGGGAAGAACAGTACTTC,CASSWENREEQYF
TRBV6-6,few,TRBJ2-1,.,TGTGCCAGCAGTTACTCGAGCTCCGCGGCTGAGCAGTTCTTC,CASSYSSSAAEQFF
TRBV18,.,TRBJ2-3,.,TGTGCCAGCTCCCGAGGAACTAGCACAGATACGCAGTATTTT,CASSRGTSTDTQYF
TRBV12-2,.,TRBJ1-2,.,TGTGCAAGTCGCTCAGGACAGTATGGCTACACCTTC,CASRSGQYGYTF
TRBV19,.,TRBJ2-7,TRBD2,TGTGCCAGTAGTACGGGGACTAGCTACGAGCAGTACTTC,CASSTGTSYEQYF